This TCR beta chain was identified during a study of blood T cell repertoires in COVID-19. Turning to the study itself: T cells, B-cell-depleted T cells, or PBMCs supplied cDNA or gDNA.

In the study's own analysis: Reference gene primer amplification gave nucleated cell count estimates. The data were produced by immunoSEQ multiplex PCR, yet TCRdb's version contains in-frame clones alone and is incomplete. The V and J calls and clone size were taken over from that table, and D and trimming were inferred from the DNA. The sample yields more than 110,000 clones, roughly 85% seen once. Material for sequencing was peripheral blood. The TCR sequence derives from a man in his fifties with acute or convalescent COVID-19.

This CDR3 reads CAINGQGINSPLHF. CDR3 DNA: TGTGCCATCAATGGACAGGGAATCAATTCACCCCTCCACTTT. V is TRBV10-3 and J is TRBJ1-6, with 8 bases that match TRBD1. CDR1 and CDR2 from the germline V gene are ENHRY and SYGVKD. The V and J ends lost 7 bases and 7 bases, in that order; junction bases with no gene match: 6. The CDR3 runs to 14 residues.